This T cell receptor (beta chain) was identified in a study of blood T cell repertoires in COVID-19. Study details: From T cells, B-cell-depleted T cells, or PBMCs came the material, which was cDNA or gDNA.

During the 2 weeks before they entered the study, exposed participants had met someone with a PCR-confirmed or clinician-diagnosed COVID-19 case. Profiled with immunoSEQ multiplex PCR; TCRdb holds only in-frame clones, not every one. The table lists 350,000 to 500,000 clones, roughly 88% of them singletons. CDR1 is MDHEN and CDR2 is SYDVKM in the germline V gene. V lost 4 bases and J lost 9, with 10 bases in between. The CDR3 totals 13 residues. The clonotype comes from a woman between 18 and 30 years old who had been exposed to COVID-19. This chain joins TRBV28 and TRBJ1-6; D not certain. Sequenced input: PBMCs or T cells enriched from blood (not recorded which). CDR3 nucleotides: TGTGCCAGCAGTTCACGGGTGGGTTCACCCCTCCACTTT. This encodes CASSSRVGSPLHF.